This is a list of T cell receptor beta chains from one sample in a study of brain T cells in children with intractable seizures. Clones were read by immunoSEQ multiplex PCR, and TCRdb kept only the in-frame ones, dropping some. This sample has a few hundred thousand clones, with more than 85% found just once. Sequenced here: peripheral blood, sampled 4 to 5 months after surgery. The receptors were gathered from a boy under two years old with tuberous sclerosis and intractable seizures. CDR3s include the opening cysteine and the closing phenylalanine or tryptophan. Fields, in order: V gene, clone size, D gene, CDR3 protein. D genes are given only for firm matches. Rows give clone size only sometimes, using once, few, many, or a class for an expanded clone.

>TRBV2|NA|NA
CASSDSWVTDTQYF
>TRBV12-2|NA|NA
CASRLPPLGGPGIYEQYF
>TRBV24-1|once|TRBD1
CATSDWGTGGYEQYF
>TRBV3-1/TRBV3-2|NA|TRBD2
CASSQGGLGEGGETQYF
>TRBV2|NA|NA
CASSEITVYGYTF
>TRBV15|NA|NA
CATSRDQGGSTEAFF
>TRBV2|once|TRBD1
CASRLQGVLGTDTQYF
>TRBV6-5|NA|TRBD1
CASSPTGAGQPQHF
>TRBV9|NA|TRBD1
CASSRQGAYNEQFF
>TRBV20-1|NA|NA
CSGGDTQYF
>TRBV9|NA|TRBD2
CASSVGGLAGGWETQYF
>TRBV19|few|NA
CASSIESRMNTEAFF
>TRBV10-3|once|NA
CAISEGYIGNQPQHF
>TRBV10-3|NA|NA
CATNMMGAGDYGYTF
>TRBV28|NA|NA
CASSFTDRTVDEQYF
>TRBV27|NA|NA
CASSISGEAYEQYF
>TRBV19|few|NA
CASSESPGGNSPLHF
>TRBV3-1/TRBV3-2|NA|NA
CASSQEGGPYEQYF
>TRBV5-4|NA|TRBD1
CASSAGGTGKNIQYF
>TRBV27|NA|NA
CASRRGTDTQYF
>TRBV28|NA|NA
CASSDSTVNTEAFF
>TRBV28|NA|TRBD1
CASSPFPLRQGLGGYTF
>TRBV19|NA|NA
CATGTPGNTIYF
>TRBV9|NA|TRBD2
CASSLKAGGGNEQFF
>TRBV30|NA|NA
CAWGAAYEQYF
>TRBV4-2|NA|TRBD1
CASSQDPLPGQGIHEQYF
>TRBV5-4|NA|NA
CASSLEATNTEAFF
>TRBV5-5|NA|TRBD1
CASSPGQGDQPQHF
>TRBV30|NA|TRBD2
CAWSREAGEQFF
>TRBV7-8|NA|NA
CASREELGGELFF
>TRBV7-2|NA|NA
CASSLDSNQPQHF
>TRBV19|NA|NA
CASRLRGLTNRDTEAFF
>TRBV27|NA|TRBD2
CASRSAGVSTDTQYF
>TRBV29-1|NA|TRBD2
CSVEGTSGRGGTDTQYF
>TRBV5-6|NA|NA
CASSLAKGEQYF
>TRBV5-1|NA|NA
CASSYQDLDNEQFF
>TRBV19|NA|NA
CASSIEIGIQETQYF
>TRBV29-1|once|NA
CSVLDGSYNEQFF
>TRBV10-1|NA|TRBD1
CASSEDRDYGYTF
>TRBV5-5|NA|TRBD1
CASSFFGTVYEQYF
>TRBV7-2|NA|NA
CASRSDLPYNEQFF
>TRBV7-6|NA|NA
CASSPRLTRDGEFDQPQHF
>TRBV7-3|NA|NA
CASSTRGGTEAFF
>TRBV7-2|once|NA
CASSQGPDTQYF
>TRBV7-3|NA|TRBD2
CASSLTGLAAYNEQFF